The 12 T cell receptor beta chains below all came from one sample that was sequenced in a study of T cell clones after liver transplantation. The assay was immunoSEQ multiplex PCR, and TCRdb's table has in-frame clones only and misses some. Altogether around 21,000 clones are present, approximately 95% being singletons, with the ten largest covering 25%. The specimen comprised CD8+ T cells from blood, sampled less than 28 months after liver transplant. All receptors derive from a human patient who received a liver transplant. The graft donor may account for some of the T cells.

The chain employs TRBV7-9 and TRBJ2-7, with a possible D match to TRBD2 (5 bases). This CDR3 contains 15 residues. From germline, CDR1 is SEHNR and CDR2 FQNEAQ (reference sequence). Between the trimmed V and J ends, which lost 0 bases and 2 bases, there was a span of 11 bases. The CDR3: CASSLATGVAYEQYF. DNA for the CDR3: TGTGCCAGCAGCTTAGCCACCGGGGTCGCCTACGAGCAGTACTTC. Looking up the rest from reference TRBV7-9 and TRBJ2-7 gives the full variable domain: DTGVSQNPRHKITKRGQNVTFRCDPISEHNRLYWYRQTLGQGPEFLTYFQNEAQLEKSRLLSDRFSAERPKGSFSTLEIQRTEQGDSAMYLCASSLATGVAYEQYFGPGTRLTVT.

The CDR3 sequence: CASSPGLAGVWYEQYF. DNA of the CDR3: TGTGCCAGCAGCCCGGGACTAGCGGGAGTTTGGTACGAGCAGTACTTC. V gene TRBV7-2 combines with J gene TRBJ2-7, with 14 bases identical to TRBD2. The V gene end was trimmed by 5 bases and the J gene end by 4 bases; junction bases not matched to a gene: 7. This CDR3 contains 16 residues. Germline CDR1 is SGHTA and CDR2 is FQGNSA.

V is TRBV10-2 and J is TRBJ1-3; D is unresolved. V dropped 5 bases and J dropped 0 bases, with 11 bases sitting between them. Germline V gene data show CDR1 as WSHSY and CDR2 as SAAADI. This CDR3 region has 15 residues. As DNA, the CDR3 is TGCGCCAGCAGTTTTTACACGTCCTCTGGAAACACCATATATTTT. Its translation is CASSFYTSSGNTIYF.

The chain couples TRBV9 to TRBJ1-3; 7 bases are a match to TRBD1. The J segment lost 2 bases and the V segment lost 2 bases, leaving 4 bases of the junction unmatched. Germline V gives CDR1 SGDLS, CDR2 YYNGEE. This CDR3 is built from 15 residues. CDR3 coding DNA: TGTGCCAGCAGCGTCGACAGGGAAGCTGGAAACACCATATATTTT. Translated, it gives CASSVDREAGNTIYF.

A single count supports this clone. The rearrangement joins TRBV5-4 to TRBJ2-7, with D uncertain. Trimming removed 4 bases from V and 4 bases from J, with 12 bases in between. Germline CDR1 is SGHNT and CDR2 is YYREEE (reference sequence). CDR3 length equals 13 residues. As DNA, the CDR3 is TGTGCCAGCAGCAATTTCGGGTTTTACGAGCAGTACTTC. This gives the protein CASSNFGFYEQYF.

This chain joins TRBV5-1 and TRBJ2-1, with 10 bases aligning to TRBD2. The CDR3 totals 14 residues. Losses at the gene ends were 2 bases for V and 6 bases for J; bases not matched to a gene: 2. CDR1 is SGHRS and CDR2 is YFSETQ in the germline V gene. CDR3 residues: CASSLSGRANEQFF. In nucleotides, the CDR3 is TGCGCCAGCAGCTTAAGCGGGAGGGCCAATGAGCAGTTCTTC.

The CDR3 nucleotides are TGTGCCAGCAGCTTTATCTTAGGGTCCTACAATGAGCAGTTCTTC. Translated: CASSFILGSYNEQFF. V is TRBV11-1 and J is TRBJ2-1; D gene ambiguous. Per germline, CDR1 SGHAT and CDR2 FQDESV (reference sequence). The length of the CDR3 is 15 residues. V lost 3 bases to trimming and J lost 1 base, with 10 bases between them.

The chain joins TRBV28 to TRBJ2-7, with D tentatively TRBD1 or TRBD2 (5 bases each). From germline, CDR1 is MDHEN and CDR2 SYDVKM. The ends were cut back, 4 bases at V and 2 bases at J, with 15 bases in the middle. The CDR3 extends over 15 amino acids. The CDR3 nucleotides are TGTGCCAGCAGTTGGGGGACGGACGGGGCCTACGAGCAGTACTTC. It encodes CASSWGTDGAYEQYF.

The CDR3, as DNA: TGCAGCGTCCTACTACAAACTAATGAGCAGTTCTTC. As protein: CSVLLQTNEQFF. The chain joins TRBV29-1 to TRBJ2-1; D remains ambiguous. Germline CDR1 and CDR2: SQVTM and ANQGSEA. The V gene lost 6 bases and the J gene lost 7 bases, with 13 bases spanning the gap. The CDR3 is 12 amino acids.

A few counts support this clone. This rearrangement joins TRBV2 to TRBJ1-3; D possibly corresponds to TRBD1 (5 bases). V lost 0 bases to trimming and J lost 4 bases, with 10 bases between them. The germline gives CDR1 SNHLY, CDR2 FYNNEI. The CDR3 is 15 residues long. Here the CDR3 DNA reads TGTGCCAGCAGTGAAGCGGGGGTACAGGGAAACACCATATATTTT. It is translated as CASSEAGVQGNTIYF.

The CDR3 sequence is CASSPGGEQFF. In nucleotides, the CDR3 is TGTGCCAGCAGCCCCGGTGGTGAGCAGTTCTTC. The rearrangement uses TRBV7-2 and TRBJ2-1, with D hard to call. Germline V gives CDR1 SGHTA, CDR2 FQGNSA. The CDR3 extends over 11 amino acids. The V end was cut by 5 bases, the J end by 9 bases, with 8 bases between.

V is TRBV4-1 and J is TRBJ1-5; D is unresolved. From germline, CDR1 is MGHRA and CDR2 YSYEKL. This CDR3 is built from 16 residues. V lost 1 base to trimming and J lost 2 bases, with 12 bases between them. CDR3 sequence (DNA): TGCGCCAGCAGCCAAGGATATGGACTCGGCAATCAGCCCCAGCATTTT. It codes for CASSQGYGLGNQPQHF.